The clone carrying this T cell receptor beta chain was detected only once. Produced via immunoSEQ multiplex PCR; TCRdb's table is partial and in-frame only. The sample has 210,000 or so clones, around 85% seen once. This specimen comes from a study of blood T cell repertoires in COVID-19. Study background: Sample material is recorded as cDNA or gDNA derived from T cells, B-cell-depleted T cells, or PBMCs.

This CDR3 contains 13 residues. Germline-derived CDR1 and CDR2 are GTSNPN and SVGIG (reference sequence). The V gene lost 2 bases and the J gene lost 2 bases, with 9 bases spanning the gap. This study enrolled people aged roughly 18 to 90 from approximately 24 US geographic areas. Cohort allocation depended upon clinical history that participants reported. This clonotype was obtained from a woman between 45 and 60 years old in a cohort exposed to, infected with or recovered from COVID-19 (not recorded which). The J gene is TRBJ1-1, the V gene TRBV30; no reliable D call. Sequencing was done on a sample of PBMCs or T cells enriched from blood (not recorded which). The CDR3 nucleotides are TGTGCCTGGAGTAGGATGGGCAACACTGAAGCTTTCTTT. This encodes CAWSRMGNTEAFF.